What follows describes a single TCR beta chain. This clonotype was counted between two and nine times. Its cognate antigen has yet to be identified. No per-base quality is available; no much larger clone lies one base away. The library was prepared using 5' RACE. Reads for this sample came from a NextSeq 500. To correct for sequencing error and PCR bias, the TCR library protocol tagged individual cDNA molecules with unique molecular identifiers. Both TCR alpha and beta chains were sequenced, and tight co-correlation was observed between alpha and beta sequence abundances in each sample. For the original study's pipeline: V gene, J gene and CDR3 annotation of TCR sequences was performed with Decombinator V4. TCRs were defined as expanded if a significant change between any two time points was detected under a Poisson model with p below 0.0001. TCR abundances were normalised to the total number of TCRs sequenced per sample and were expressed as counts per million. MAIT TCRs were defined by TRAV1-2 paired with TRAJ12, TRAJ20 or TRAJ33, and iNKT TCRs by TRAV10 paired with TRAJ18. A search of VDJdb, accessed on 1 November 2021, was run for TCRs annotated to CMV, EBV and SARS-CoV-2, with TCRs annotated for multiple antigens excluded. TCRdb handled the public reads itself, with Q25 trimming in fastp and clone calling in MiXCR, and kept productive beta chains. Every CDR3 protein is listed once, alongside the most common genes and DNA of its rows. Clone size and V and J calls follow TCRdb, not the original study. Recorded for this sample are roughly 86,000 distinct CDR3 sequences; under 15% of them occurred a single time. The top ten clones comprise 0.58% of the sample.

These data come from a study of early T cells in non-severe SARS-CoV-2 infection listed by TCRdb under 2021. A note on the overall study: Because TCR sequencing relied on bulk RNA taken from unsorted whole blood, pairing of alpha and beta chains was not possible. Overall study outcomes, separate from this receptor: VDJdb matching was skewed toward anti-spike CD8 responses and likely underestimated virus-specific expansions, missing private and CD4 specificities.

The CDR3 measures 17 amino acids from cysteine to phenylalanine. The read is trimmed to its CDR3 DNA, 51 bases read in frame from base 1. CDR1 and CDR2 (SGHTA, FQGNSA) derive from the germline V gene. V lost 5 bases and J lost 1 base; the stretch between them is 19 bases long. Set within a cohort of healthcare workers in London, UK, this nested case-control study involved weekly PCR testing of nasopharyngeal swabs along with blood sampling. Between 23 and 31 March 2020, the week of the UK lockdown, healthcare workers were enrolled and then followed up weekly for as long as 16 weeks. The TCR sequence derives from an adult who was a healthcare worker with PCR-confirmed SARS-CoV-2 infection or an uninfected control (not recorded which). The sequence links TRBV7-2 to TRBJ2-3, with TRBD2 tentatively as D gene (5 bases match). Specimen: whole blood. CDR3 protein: CASSPLPPLLGTDTQYF. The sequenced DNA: TGTGCCAGCAGCCCACTCCCACCTTTACTAGGCACAGATACGCAGTATTTT.